A selection of T cell receptor beta chains follows, all from one sample in a study of graft-versus-host responses after intestinal transplantation. Profiled with immunoSEQ multiplex PCR; TCRdb holds only in-frame clones, not every one. This sample has some 66,000 clones, with roughly 90% found just once. The sample in question was ileum tissue, obtained around 350 days after transplant. These receptors were obtained from a human patient who received an intestinal transplant, so some T cells may come from the graft donor. Each CDR3 is given with its conserved first and last residue. A D gene is named only where the DNA matches it firmly. Part of the rows lack a size; the others show once, few, many or a class for expanded clones.

clone size	D gene	J gene	V gene	CDR3 protein	CDR3 DNA
NA	NA	TRBJ2-1	TRBV29-1	CSVLTTLAFEQFF	TGCAGCGTTCTAACCACACTAGCTTTTGAGCAGTTCTTC
NA	TRBD2	TRBJ2-7	TRBV9	CASSVDGRAYEQYF	TGTGCCAGCAGCGTAGACGGGAGGGCCTACGAGCAGTACTTC
once	NA	TRBJ2-7	TRBV27	CASSRDRRDEQYF	TGTGCCAGCTCTCGGGACCGGAGAGACGAGCAGTACTTC
NA	TRBD2	TRBJ2-1	TRBV12-5	CASGLAGGLGNEQFF	TGTGCTAGTGGGCTAGCGGGGGGCCTAGGAAATGAGCAGTTCTTC
NA	NA	TRBJ2-7	TRBV9	CASSPLGVVSYEQYF	TGTGCCAGCAGCCCCCTGGGAGTCGTCTCCTACGAGCAGTACTTC
NA	NA	TRBJ2-3	TRBV19	CASSWGGADTQYF	TGTGCCAGTAGTTGGGGAGGAGCAGATACGCAGTATTTT
NA	NA	TRBJ2-3	TRBV5-1	CASSPGEDTQYF	TGCGCCAGCAGCCCGGGGGAAGATACGCAGTATTTT
NA	NA	TRBJ2-5	TRBV7-7	CASSSRYQETQYF	TGTGCTAGCAGCTCCAGGTACCAAGAGACCCAGTACTTC
NA	NA	TRBJ2-2	TRBV6-5	CAIAGDGGELFF	TGTGCCATTGCAGGGGATGGCGGGGAGCTGTTTTTT
NA	NA	TRBJ2-5	TRBV6-5	CASSYSIGGETQYF	TGTGCCAGCAGTTACTCGATAGGAGGAGAGACCCAGTACTTC
once	TRBD2	TRBJ2-2	TRBV6-1	CASSVGGANTGELFF	TGTGCCAGCAGTGTTGGGGGGGCGAACACCGGGGAGCTGTTTTTT
few	NA	TRBJ1-5	TRBV5-6	CASSLDREHQPQHF	TGTGCCAGCAGCTTGGACAGGGAACATCAGCCCCAGCATTTT
NA	TRBD2	TRBJ2-2	TRBV28	CASSIGLAGAITGELFF	TGTGCCAGCAGTATTGGACTAGCGGGGGCAATCACCGGGGAGCTGTTTTTT
NA	NA	TRBJ1-1	TRBV6-5	CASSLGGNTEAFF	TGTGCCAGCAGTTTAGGGGGGAACACTGAAGCTTTCTTT
NA	TRBD1	TRBJ2-1	TRBV5-4	CASSWTGPYNEQFF	TGTGCCAGCAGCTGGACAGGGCCTTACAATGAGCAGTTCTTC
NA	NA	TRBJ1-1	TRBV6-5	CASSYVGDEAFF	TGTGCCAGCAGTTATGTGGGGGATGAAGCTTTCTTT
NA	TRBD1	TRBJ1-1	TRBV29-1	CSVDDGRGPEAFF	TGCAGCGTTGACGACGGCAGGGGGCCTGAAGCTTTCTTT
once	NA	TRBJ2-3	TRBV15	CATSREAFRSDTQYF	TGTGCCACCAGCAGAGAGGCGTTCCGATCGGATACGCAGTATTTT
NA	TRBD1	TRBJ2-3	TRBV6-5	CASSYEWDSPTDTQYF	TGTGCCAGCAGTTACGAGTGGGACAGTCCCACAGATACGCAGTATTTT
NA	TRBD2	TRBJ2-7	TRBV4-1	CASSHPGLVYEQYF	TGCGCCAGCAGCCACCCTGGACTAGTCTACGAGCAGTACTTC
NA	TRBD1	TRBJ1-1	TRBV6-1	CASSSDRGRYKAFF	TGTGCCAGCAGTAGTGACAGGGGGCGGTATAAAGCTTTCTTT
NA	NA	TRBJ2-3	TRBV4-2	CASSPQGGDSTQYF	TGTGCCAGCAGCCCACAGGGGGGGGATAGTACGCAGTATTTT
NA	NA	TRBJ2-7	TRBV4-1	CASSQERSYEQYF	TGCGCCAGCAGCCAAGAGCGGTCCTACGAGCAGTACTTC
NA	NA	TRBJ2-7	TRBV5-1	CASSLYGEQYF	TGCGCCAGCAGCCTCTACGGCGAGCAGTACTTC
NA	NA	TRBJ2-5	TRBV7-9	CASSPTGMEETQYF	TGTGCCAGCAGCCCCACAGGGATGGAAGAGACCCAGTACTTC
NA	TRBD2	TRBJ2-7	TRBV5-1	CASSFYRLGQTSGFYEQYF	TGCGCCAGCAGCTTTTACCGTCTAGGACAGACTAGCGGGTTCTACGAGCAGTACTTC
NA	NA	TRBJ1-1	TRBV29-1	CSVVGMNTEAFF	TGCAGCGTTGTGGGTATGAACACTGAAGCTTTCTTT